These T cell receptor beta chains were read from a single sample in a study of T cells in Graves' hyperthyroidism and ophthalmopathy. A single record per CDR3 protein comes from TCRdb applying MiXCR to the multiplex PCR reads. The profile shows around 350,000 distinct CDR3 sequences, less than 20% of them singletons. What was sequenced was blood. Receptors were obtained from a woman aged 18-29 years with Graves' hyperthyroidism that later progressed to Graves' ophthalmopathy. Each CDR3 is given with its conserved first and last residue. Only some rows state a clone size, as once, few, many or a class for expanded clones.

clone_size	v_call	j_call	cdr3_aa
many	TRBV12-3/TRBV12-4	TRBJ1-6	CASSPRDRDHSPLHF
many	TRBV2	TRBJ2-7	CASRESYEQYF
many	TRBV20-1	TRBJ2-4	CSASGTDLMAKNIQYF
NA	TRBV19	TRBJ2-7	CASSIEGRGTYEQYF
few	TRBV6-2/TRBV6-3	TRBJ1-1	CASRDRDKAFF
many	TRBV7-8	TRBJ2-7	CASSLALGPHGSYEQYF
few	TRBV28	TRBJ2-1	CASSPPTGTNEQFF
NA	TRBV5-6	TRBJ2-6	CASAWRGDQGFSGANVLTF
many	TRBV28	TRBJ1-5	CASSHRTGPIANQPQHF
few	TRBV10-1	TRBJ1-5	CASSERGHQHF
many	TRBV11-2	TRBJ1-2	CASSLGGQGWGGYTF
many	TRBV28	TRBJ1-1	CASSSPGQVYTEAFF
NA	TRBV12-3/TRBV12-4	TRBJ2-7	CASSLTPDNYEQYF
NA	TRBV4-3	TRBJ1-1	CASSQARGTEAFF
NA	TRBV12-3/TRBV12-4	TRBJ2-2	CASSFIGAGGELFF
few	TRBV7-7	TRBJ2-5	CASSLVSAGGTQYF
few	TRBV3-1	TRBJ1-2	CASSQPGANYGYTF
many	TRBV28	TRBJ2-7	CASSLRGGLAWYEQYF
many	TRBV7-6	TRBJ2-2	CASSLRTENTGELFF
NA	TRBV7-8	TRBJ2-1	CASRSGSKYNEQFF
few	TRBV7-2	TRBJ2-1	CASSLVERSSYNEQFF
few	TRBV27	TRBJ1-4	CASRRGEKLFF
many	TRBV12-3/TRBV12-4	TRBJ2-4	CASRDRAFGDIQYF
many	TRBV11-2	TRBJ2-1	CASSKPGLWGPNEQFF
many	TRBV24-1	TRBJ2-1	CATGDFRNEQFF
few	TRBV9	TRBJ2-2	CASSVVIGTGGAGELFF
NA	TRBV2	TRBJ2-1	CASSESGGRYNEQFF
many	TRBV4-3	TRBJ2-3	CASSQEFSTDTQYF
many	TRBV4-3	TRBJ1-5	CASSQDGRAGQPQHF
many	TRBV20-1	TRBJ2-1	CSAPGSRSYNEQFF
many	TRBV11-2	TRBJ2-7	CASSPQQEGEQYF
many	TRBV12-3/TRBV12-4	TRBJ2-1	CASSFRQGYNEQFF
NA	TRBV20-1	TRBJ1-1	CSARRESQVINTEAFF
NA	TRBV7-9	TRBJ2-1	CASISRECSYNEQFF
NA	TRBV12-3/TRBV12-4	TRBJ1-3	CASSFRQGFGNTIYF
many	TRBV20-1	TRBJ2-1	CSASIAGGLYEQFF
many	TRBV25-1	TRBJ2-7	CASSGGQLGVEQYF
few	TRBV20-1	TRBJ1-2	CSASPRDYGYTF
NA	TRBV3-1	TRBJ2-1	CASSQGASGTHNEQFF
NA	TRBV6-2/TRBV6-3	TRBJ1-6	CASGQGLGSPLHF
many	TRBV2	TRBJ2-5	CASRDRDATQYF
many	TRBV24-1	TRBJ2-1	CATSYSEYRNEQFF